What follows are 30 T cell receptor beta chains derived from one specimen sequenced in a study of blood T cell repertoires in COVID-19. Sequencing was performed with immunoSEQ multiplex PCR; in TCRdb, only in-frame clones are kept and a portion is missing. The table lists about 8,700 clones, less than 90% of them singletons. The source material was peripheral blood. All receptors derive from a human donor with active COVID-19. The donor label of this sample is uncertain.

This clone was recorded only once. The V and J genes are TRBV5-1 and TRBJ1-4; D is uncertain. The V end was cut by 0 bases, the J end by 12 bases, with 15 bases between. CDR3 size: 14 residues. CDR1 SGHRS and CDR2 YFSETQ come from the germline V gene. The CDR3 DNA reads TGCGCCAGCAGCTTGGGGAGGCTTGCTGAGGAACTGTTTTTT. The encoded protein is CASSLGRLAEELFF.

The chain joins TRBV7-9 to TRBJ2-7; 7 bases match TRBD2. The V gene's germline CDR1 is SEHNR and CDR2 FQNEAQ (reference sequence). This CDR3 has 17 residues. The V gene end was trimmed by 5 bases and the J gene end by 0 bases; junction bases not matched to a gene: 13. CDR3 coding DNA: TGTGCCAGCAGCCCATTTAAGGGCCGCGGGGGCTCCTACGAGCAGTACTTC. Its translation: CASSPFKGRGGSYEQYF. Based on the CDR3 plus reference TRBV7-9 and TRBJ2-7, the full variable domain is DTGVSQNPRHKITKRGQNVTFRCDPISEHNRLYWYRQTLGQGPEFLTYFQNEAQLEKSRLLSDRFSAERPKGSFSTLEIQRTEQGDSAMYLCASSPFKGRGGSYEQYFGPGTRLTVT.

The chain employs TRBV7-2 and TRBJ1-1; D remains unclear. Per the germline V gene, CDR1 is SGHTA and CDR2 is FQGNSA. Trimming left V 3 bases short and J 10 bases short, with 6 bases between. The CDR3 sequence is 10 residues long. CDR3 nucleotides: TGTGCCAGCAGCTTCAACGGAGCTTTCTTT. Its translation: CASSFNGAFF.

This chain connects TRBV7-9 to TRBJ2-1; TRBD2 aligns across 8 bases. The V segment lost 1 base and the J segment 1 base; nucleotides outside the gene matches: 9. The germline gives CDR1 SEHNR, CDR2 FQNEAQ (reference sequence). The CDR3 has 18 residues. In DNA form, the CDR3 reads TGTGCCAGCAGCTTAGGGGTAGGGCGGGGGGCATCCTACAATGAGCAGTTCTTC. This translates into CASSLGVGRGASYNEQFF.

The chain joins TRBV18 to TRBJ1-2; D unclear. Germline CDR1 reads KGHSH; CDR2 reads LQKENI. This CDR3 spans 15 amino acids. V was shortened by 4 bases and J by 1 base, with 13 bases between the two germline ends. The CDR3 loop reads CASSLTRDFNYGYTF. In DNA, the CDR3 is TGTGCCAGCTCACTAACACGTGACTTTAACTATGGCTACACCTTC.

This clone was found once. V is TRBV6-4 and J is TRBJ1-1; D is undetermined. The length of the CDR3 is 14 residues. The germline V gene encodes CDR1 MRHNA and CDR2 SNTAGT. Trimming pared 6 bases from V and 1 base from J, leaving 12 bases between. CDR3 amino acids: CASSPSPGNTEAFF. DNA of the CDR3: TGTGCCAGCAGCCCGAGTCCGGGGAACACTGAAGCTTTCTTT.

This chain connects TRBV27 to TRBJ2-7; TRBD1 is a possible D gene (5 bases). Trimming shortened V by 4 bases and J by 2 bases, and 15 bases separated the two germline ends. The CDR3 has 15 amino acids. Germline V gene lookup returns CDR1 MNHEY and CDR2 SMNVEV (reference sequence). CDR3 loop: CASSSRRGAPYEQYF. CDR3 nucleotide sequence: TGTGCCAGCAGTTCCCGCCGTGGGGCCCCCTACGAGCAGTACTTC.

The gene calls are TRBV4-1 and TRBJ2-7; possibly TRBD1 for D (6 bases). Germline assignment: CDR1 MGHRA and CDR2 YSYEKL. Trimming pared 0 bases from V and 3 bases from J, leaving 12 bases between. The CDR3 is made up of 15 amino acids. The CDR3 reads CASSQDLGQGYEQYF. The DNA for the CDR3 is TGCGCCAGCAGCCAAGACCTGGGACAAGGCTACGAGCAGTACTTC.

The V and J genes are TRBV6-5 and TRBJ1-4; D is unresolved. Germline V gives CDR1 MNHEY, CDR2 SVGAGI. The CDR3 has 14 residues. V lost 2 bases and J lost 3, with 7 bases in between. The CDR3 reads CASSYREPNEKLFF. The CDR3 DNA follows: TGTGCCAGCAGTTACAGGGAGCCTAATGAAAAACTGTTTTTT.

This rearrangement joins TRBV19 to TRBJ1-1; maybe TRBD1 (5 bases). This CDR3 is built from 12 residues. Germline loops: CDR1 LNHDA, CDR2 SQIVND (reference sequence). V dropped 4 bases and J dropped 5 bases, with 8 bases sitting between them. As DNA, the CDR3 is TGTGCCAGTAGTACAGGGTTGACTGAAGCTTTCTTT. This translates into CASSTGLTEAFF.

V is TRBV18 and J is TRBJ1-2; D not certain. Germline CDR1 reads KGHSH; CDR2 reads LQKENI. The CDR3 has 13 residues. Trimming cost V 9 bases and J 0 bases, with 11 bases left between them. This CDR3 is CASSQSANYGYTF. In DNA form, the CDR3 reads TGTGCCAGTTCGCAGTCAGCTAACTATGGCTACACCTTC.

DNA for the CDR3: TGTGCCAGCAGCTTAGGTAGCCAGCCCAAGAATGAGCAGTTCTTC. As protein: CASSLGSQPKNEQFF. The genes are TRBV7-9 and TRBJ2-1; no reliable D call. Germline V gene lookup returns CDR1 SEHNR and CDR2 FQNEAQ (reference sequence). The length of the CDR3 is 15 residues. Between the trimmed V and J ends, which lost 1 base and 7 bases, there was a span of 14 bases. Supplemented by reference TRBV7-9 and TRBJ2-1, the full variable domain reads DTGVSQNPRHKITKRGQNVTFRCDPISEHNRLYWYRQTLGQGPEFLTYFQNEAQLEKSRLLSDRFSAERPKGSFSTLEIQRTEQGDSAMYLCASSLGSQPKNEQFFGPGTRLTVL.

The gene calls are TRBV10-3 and TRBJ2-3, with 12 bases matching TRBD2. After removal of 2 bases from V and 7 bases from J, the junction contained 7 bases not matched to a gene. The CDR3 has 16 residues. CDR1 and CDR2 (germline): ENHRY, SYGVKD. CDR3 loop: CAISERTSGASYTQYF. In DNA, the CDR3 is TGTGCCATCAGTGAGAGGACTAGCGGGGCGAGTTATACGCAGTATTTT.

The rearrangement uses TRBV28 and TRBJ1-1; no definite D call. Trimming took 3 bases from V and 1 from J, leaving 6 bases between them. CDR3 length: 13 amino acids. CDR1 and CDR2 from the germline V gene are MDHEN and SYDVKM. This CDR3 is CASSFIPNTEAFF. As DNA, the CDR3 is TGTGCCAGCAGTTTTATTCCGAACACTGAAGCTTTCTTT.

This chain's CDR3 is CATSRDAQGAGELFF. The DNA for the CDR3 is TGTGCCACCAGCAGAGATGCCCAGGGCGCCGGGGAGCTGTTTTTT. V and J are TRBV15 and TRBJ2-2; a weak D match, TRBD1 (5 bases). Germline V gives CDR1 LNHNV, CDR2 YYDKDF (reference sequence). V lost 0 bases and J 6 bases, leaving 11 bases between the germline ends. CDR3 length equals 15 residues.

This chain uses TRBV6-5 with TRBJ2-1, with TRBD2 matching 9 bases. Trimming removed 7 bases from V and 9 bases from J; junction bases left unmatched: 10. The CDR3 is 14 residues long. Germline assignment: CDR1 MNHEY and CDR2 SVGAGI. The CDR3 here is CASNLNGLAPEQFF. DNA of the CDR3: TGTGCCAGCAACCTGAACGGACTAGCGCCTGAGCAGTTCTTC.

V is TRBV30 and J is TRBJ1-1; unclear D gene. Trimming left V 5 bases short and J 7 bases short, with 14 bases between. Germline CDR1 GTSNPN, CDR2 SVGIG (reference sequence). The CDR3 has 12 amino acids. The chain's CDR3 is CAWGVGVLEAFF. CDR3 bases: TGTGCCTGGGGGGTCGGGGTCCTTGAAGCTTTCTTT.

V usage is TRBV25-1 and J usage is TRBJ2-3; D unclear. V was trimmed by 8 bases and J by 7 bases, leaving 10 bases between them. The CDR3 runs to 11 residues. Germline V gene lookup returns CDR1 MGHDK and CDR2 SYGVNS. The CDR3 DNA reads TGTGCCAGCGAAAGCGCGAATACGCAGTATTTT. The encoded protein is CASESANTQYF.

DNA of the CDR3: TGTGCCAGCAGCCATAGGGGGATCGACTATGGCTACACCTTC. Protein sequence: CASSHRGIDYGYTF. The V gene is TRBV3-1 (or the pseudogene TRBV3-2), the J gene TRBJ1-2, with D possibly matching TRBD1 (6 bases). The CDR3 consists of 14 residues. V was clipped by 3 bases and J by 3 bases, with 11 bases between them. The germline V gene encodes CDR1 LGHDT and CDR2 YNNKEL (reference sequence).

A single count supports this clone. The chain employs TRBV28 and TRBJ1-5, with 11 bases that match TRBD1. J lost 5 bases, V lost 6 bases, and 6 bases had no gene match. This CDR3 is 15 amino acids long. CDR1 is MDHEN, CDR2 SYDVKM, per germline. CDR3 sequence: CASSRDRGEYQPQHF. CDR3 nucleotides: TGTGCCAGCAGCAGGGACAGGGGGGAGTATCAGCCCCAGCATTTT.

The J gene is TRBJ2-3, the V gene TRBV10-3; 8 positions agree with TRBD1. V lost 4 bases and J lost 2; bases outside the gene matches: 5. The CDR3 length is 15 residues. CDR1 and CDR2 (germline): ENHRY, SYGVKD. The CDR3 loop is CAISGDRKITDTQYF. CDR3 bases: TGTGCCATCAGTGGGGACAGGAAGATCACAGATACGCAGTATTTT.

The chain carries TRBV6-1 and TRBJ2-7, with D maybe TRBD2 (6 bases). The CDR3 totals 15 residues. Trimming stripped 1 base from V and 4 bases from J, with 14 bases between. Germline V gene lookup returns CDR1 MNHNS and CDR2 SASEGT. The CDR3 loop reads CASSEGGGAPYEQYF. The CDR3 nucleotides read TGTGCCAGCAGTGAAGGAGGAGGGGCCCCTTACGAGCAGTACTTC.

This clone was picked up one time. This sequence joins TRBV18 and TRBJ2-2; 10 bases are shared with TRBD1. V trimming: 3 bases; J trimming: 7 bases; junction bases outside the gene matches: 2. CDR1 is KGHSH and CDR2 is LQKENI in the germline V gene. The CDR3 has 14 residues. In DNA, the CDR3 is TGTGCCAGCTCACCGACAGGGGGCAGCGGGGAGCTGTTTTTT. Protein: CASSPTGGSGELFF.

V gene TRBV11-2 combines with J gene TRBJ1-3, with D unclear. CDR3 length: 14 residues. V gave up 5 bases and J gave up 0 bases, with 8 bases separating them. From germline, CDR1 is SGHAT and CDR2 FQNNGV. The CDR3 here is CASSPVLSGNTIYF. CDR3 sequence (DNA): TGTGCCAGCAGCCCGGTCCTCTCTGGAAACACCATATATTTT.

The chain links TRBV30 to TRBJ1-4; D may be TRBD1 (5 bases). Germline CDR1 GTSNPN, CDR2 SVGIG (reference sequence). The CDR3 extends over 13 amino acids. Trimming left V 1 base short and J 5 bases short, with 8 bases between. CDR3 sequence: CAWSEGRNEKLFF. The CDR3 DNA is TGTGCCTGGAGTGAGGGGCGAAATGAAAAACTGTTTTTT. Complete variable domain (other parts from reference TRBV30 and TRBJ1-4): SQTIHQWPATLVQPVGSPLSLECTVEGTSNPNLYWYRQAAGRGLQLLFYSVGIGQISSEVPQNLSASRPQDRQFILSSKKLLLSDSGFYLCAWSEGRNEKLFFGSGTQLSVL.

The rearrangement joins TRBV4-2 to TRBJ1-2, with D uncertain. Trimming cost V 0 bases and J 4 bases, with 6 bases left between them. There are 13 residues in the CDR3. Germline V gives CDR1 LGHNA, CDR2 YNFKEQ. Written as DNA, the CDR3 is TGTGCCAGCAGCCAAGAGGTAGCCTATGGCTACACCTTC. Residues: CASSQEVAYGYTF.

V is TRBV15 and J is TRBJ2-6, with D maybe TRBD1 (5 bases). The CDR3 totals 16 residues. Germline CDR1 and CDR2: LNHNV and YYDKDF (reference sequence). V lost 1 base, J lost 0 bases, and 7 bases lay in between. The DNA of the CDR3 is TGTGCCACCAGCAGAGGTGACAGCTCTGGGGCCAACGTCCTGACTTTC. It encodes CATSRGDSSGANVLTF.

The chain uses TRBV28 and TRBJ1-2; tentatively, D is TRBD1 (6 bases). The CDR3 is 13 residues long. The V gene's germline CDR1 is MDHEN and CDR2 SYDVKM. V was cut by 3 bases and J by 2 bases, with 7 bases left in between. The CDR3 is CASSFRGNYGYTF. CDR3 sequence (DNA): TGTGCCAGCAGTTTCAGGGGAAACTATGGCTACACCTTC.

The chain joins TRBV4-1 to TRBJ2-5, with 7 bases that match TRBD2. The CDR3 totals 15 residues. CDR1 is MGHRA, CDR2 YSYEKL, per germline. J gave up 2 bases and V 3 bases, and 6 bases lay outside the gene matches. The CDR3 region has the DNA TGCGCCAGCAGCCACATTCCGGGAGGACAAGAGACCCAGTACTTC. Translated, it gives CASSHIPGGQETQYF.

There are a few counts of this clone. The chain carries TRBV9 and TRBJ1-2; 8 bases match TRBD1. Germline V gene sequence: CDR1 SGDLS, CDR2 YYNGEE. J lost 2 bases, V lost 0 bases, and 3 bases had no gene match. The CDR3 has 15 residues. In DNA form, the CDR3 reads TGTGCCAGCAGCGTAGGGGGACAGGCGAACTATGGCTACACCTTC. Its translation: CASSVGGQANYGYTF. Based on the CDR3 plus reference TRBV9 and TRBJ1-2, the full variable domain is DSGVTQTPKHLITATGQRVTLRCSPRSGDLSVYWYQQSLDQGLQFLIQYYNGEERAKGNILERFSAQQFPDLHSELNLSSLELGDSALYFCASSVGGQANYGYTFGSGTRLTVV.